This T cell receptor beta chain is drawn from a study of blood T cell repertoires in COVID-19. The ends were cut back, 3 bases at V and 5 bases at J, with 13 bases in the middle. The germline V gene encodes CDR1 KGHSH and CDR2 LQKENI. The CDR3 is 14 residues long. The protocol was immunoSEQ multiplex PCR, while the TCRdb copy is restricted to in-frame clones and leaves out a portion. The sample lists 120,000 or so clones, roughly 82% occurring once. The J gene is TRBJ2-5, the V gene TRBV18; possibly TRBD1 for D (6 bases). This sequence originates from a human donor in a cohort sampled during active COVID-19. The sequenced material came from peripheral blood. For the CDR3, the DNA is TGTGCCAGCTCACCCCTCACAGGGTTGGAGACCCAGTACTTC. Its protein product is CASSPLTGLETQYF. Combining the CDR3 with reference TRBV18 and TRBJ2-5 gives the whole variable domain NAGVMQNPRHLVRRRGQEARLRCSPMKGHSHVYWYRQLPEEGLKFMVYLQKENIIDESGMPKERFSAEFPKEGPSILRIQQVVRGDSAAYFCASSPLTGLETQYFGPGTRLLVL.